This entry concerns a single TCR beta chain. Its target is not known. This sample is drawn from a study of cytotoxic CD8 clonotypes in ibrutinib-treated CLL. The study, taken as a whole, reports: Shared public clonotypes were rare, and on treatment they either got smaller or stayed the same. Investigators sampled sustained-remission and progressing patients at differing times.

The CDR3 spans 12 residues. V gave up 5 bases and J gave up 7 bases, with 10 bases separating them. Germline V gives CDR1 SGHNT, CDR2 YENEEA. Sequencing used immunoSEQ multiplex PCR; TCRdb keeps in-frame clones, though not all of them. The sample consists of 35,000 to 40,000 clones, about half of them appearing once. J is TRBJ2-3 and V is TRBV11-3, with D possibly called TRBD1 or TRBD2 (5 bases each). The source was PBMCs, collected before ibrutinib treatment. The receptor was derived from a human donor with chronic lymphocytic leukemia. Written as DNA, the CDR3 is TGTGCCAGCAGCCGGGACGACCATACGCAGTATTTT. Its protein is CASSRDDHTQYF. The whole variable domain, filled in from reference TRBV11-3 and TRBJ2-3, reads EAGVVQSPRYKIIEKKQPVAFWCNPISGHNTLYWYLQNLGQGPELLIRYENEEAVDDSQLPKDRFSAERLKGVDSTLKIQPAELGDSAVYLCASSRDDHTQYFGPGTRLTVL.